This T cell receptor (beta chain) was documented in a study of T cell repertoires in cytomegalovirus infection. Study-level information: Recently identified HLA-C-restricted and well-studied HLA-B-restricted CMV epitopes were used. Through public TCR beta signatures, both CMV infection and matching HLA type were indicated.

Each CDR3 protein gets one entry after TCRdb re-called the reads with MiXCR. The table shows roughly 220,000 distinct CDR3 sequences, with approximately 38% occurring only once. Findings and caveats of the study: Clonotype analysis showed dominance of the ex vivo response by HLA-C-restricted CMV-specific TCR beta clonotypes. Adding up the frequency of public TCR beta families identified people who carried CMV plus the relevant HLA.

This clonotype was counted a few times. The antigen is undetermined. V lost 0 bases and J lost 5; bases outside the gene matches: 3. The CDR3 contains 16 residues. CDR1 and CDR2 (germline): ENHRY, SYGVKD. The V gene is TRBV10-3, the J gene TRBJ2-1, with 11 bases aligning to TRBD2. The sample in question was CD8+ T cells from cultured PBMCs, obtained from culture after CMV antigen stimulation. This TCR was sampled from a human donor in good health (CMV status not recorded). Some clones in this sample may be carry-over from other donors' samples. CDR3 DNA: TGTGCCATCAGTGAGTCTCGGACTAGCGGGCACAATGAGCAGTTCTTC. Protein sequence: CAISESRTSGHNEQFF.